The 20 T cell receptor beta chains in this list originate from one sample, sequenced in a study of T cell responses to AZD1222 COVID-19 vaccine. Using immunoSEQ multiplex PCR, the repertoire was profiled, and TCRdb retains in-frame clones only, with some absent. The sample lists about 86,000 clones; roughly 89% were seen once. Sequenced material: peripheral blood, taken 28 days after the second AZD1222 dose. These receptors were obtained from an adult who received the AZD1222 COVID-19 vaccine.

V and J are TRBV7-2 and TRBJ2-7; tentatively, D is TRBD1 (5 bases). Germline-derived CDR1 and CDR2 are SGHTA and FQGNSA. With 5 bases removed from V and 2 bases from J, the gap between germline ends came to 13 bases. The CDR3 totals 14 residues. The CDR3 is CASSPHRLTYEQYF. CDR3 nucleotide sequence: TGTGCCAGCAGCCCCCACAGGTTGACCTACGAGCAGTACTTC.

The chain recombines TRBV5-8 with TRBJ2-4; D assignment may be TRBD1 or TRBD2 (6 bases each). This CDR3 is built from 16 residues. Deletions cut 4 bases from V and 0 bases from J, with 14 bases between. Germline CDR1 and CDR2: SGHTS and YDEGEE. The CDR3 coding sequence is TGTGCCAGCAGCCAGGGGACTCCTCTAGCCAAAAACATTCAGTACTTC. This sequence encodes CASSQGTPLAKNIQYF.

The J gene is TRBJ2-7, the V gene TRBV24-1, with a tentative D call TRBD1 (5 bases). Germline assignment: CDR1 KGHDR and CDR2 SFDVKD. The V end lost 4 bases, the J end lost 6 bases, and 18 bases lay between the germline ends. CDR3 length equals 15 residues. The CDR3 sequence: CATSDSQGSGIEQYF. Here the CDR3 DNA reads TGTGCCACCAGTGACTCACAAGGGTCAGGGATCGAGCAGTACTTC.

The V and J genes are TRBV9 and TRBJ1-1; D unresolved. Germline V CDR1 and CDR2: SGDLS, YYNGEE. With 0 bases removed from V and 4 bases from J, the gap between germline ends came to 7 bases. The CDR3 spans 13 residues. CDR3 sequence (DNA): TGTGCCAGCAGCGTAGGGGTGTCCACTGAAGCTTTCTTT. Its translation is CASSVGVSTEAFF.

The CDR3: CASSYGFRGALHF. CDR3 in DNA: TGTGCCAGCAGTTACGGTTTCAGGGGGGCCCTCCACTTT. The chain recombines TRBV6-5 with TRBJ1-6, with 7 bases lining up with TRBD1. Trimming removed 2 bases from V and 14 bases from J; junction bases left unmatched: 6. Per germline, CDR1 MNHEY and CDR2 SVGAGI. CDR3 size: 13 residues.

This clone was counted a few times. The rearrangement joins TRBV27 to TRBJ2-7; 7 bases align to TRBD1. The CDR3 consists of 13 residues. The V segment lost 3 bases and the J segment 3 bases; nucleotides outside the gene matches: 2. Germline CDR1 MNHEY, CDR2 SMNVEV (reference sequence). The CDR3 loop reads CASSFRQGYEQYV. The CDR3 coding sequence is TGTGCCAGCAGTTTTAGACAGGGCTACGAGCAGTACGTC.

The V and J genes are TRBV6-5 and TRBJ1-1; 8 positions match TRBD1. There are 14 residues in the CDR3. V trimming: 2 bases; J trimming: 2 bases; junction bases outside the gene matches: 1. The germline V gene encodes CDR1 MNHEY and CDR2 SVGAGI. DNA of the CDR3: TGTGCCAGCAGTTACCAGGGGGCTAACACTGAAGCTTTCTTT. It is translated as CASSYQGANTEAFF.

The CDR3, as DNA: TGCGCCAGCAGCTTGGTAGGGGGCGCGGACACCATATATTTT. Its translation: CASSLVGGADTIYF. This sequence joins TRBV5-1 and TRBJ1-3; TRBD1 matches at 7 bases. This CDR3 is 14 amino acids long. With 0 bases clipped from V and 8 bases from J, the junction kept 5 bases outside the gene matches. Germline V lookup: CDR1 SGHRS, CDR2 YFSETQ.

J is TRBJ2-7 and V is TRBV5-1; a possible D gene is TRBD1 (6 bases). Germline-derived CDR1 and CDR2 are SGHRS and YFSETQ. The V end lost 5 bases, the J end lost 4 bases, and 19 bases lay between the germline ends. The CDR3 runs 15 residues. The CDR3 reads CASRTDPSGAYEQYF. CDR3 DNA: TGCGCCAGCAGAACCGACCCGTCAGGGGCGTACGAGCAGTACTTC.

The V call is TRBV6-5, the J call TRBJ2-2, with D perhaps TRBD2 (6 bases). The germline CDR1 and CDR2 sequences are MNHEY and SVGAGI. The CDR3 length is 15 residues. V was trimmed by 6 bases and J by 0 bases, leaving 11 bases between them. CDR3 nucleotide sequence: TGTGCCAGCAGGGGAGGACACGCGAACACCGGGGAGCTGTTTTTT. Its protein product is CASRGGHANTGELFF.

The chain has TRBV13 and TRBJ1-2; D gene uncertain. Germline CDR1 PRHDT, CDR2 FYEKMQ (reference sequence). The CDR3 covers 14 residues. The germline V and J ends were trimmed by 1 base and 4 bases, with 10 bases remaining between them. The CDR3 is CASSLDLNRYGYTF. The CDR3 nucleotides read TGTGCCAGCAGCTTAGACCTGAACCGCTATGGCTACACCTTC.

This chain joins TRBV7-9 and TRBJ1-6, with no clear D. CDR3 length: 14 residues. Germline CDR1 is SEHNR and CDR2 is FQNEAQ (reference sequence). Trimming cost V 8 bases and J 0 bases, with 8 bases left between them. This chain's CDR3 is CASLAGSYNSPLHF. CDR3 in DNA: TGTGCCAGCTTGGCGGGCTCCTATAATTCACCCCTCCACTTT.

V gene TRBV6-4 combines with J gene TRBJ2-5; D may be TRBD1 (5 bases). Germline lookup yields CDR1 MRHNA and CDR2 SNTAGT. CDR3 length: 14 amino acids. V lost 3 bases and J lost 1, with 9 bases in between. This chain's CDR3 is CASSEKRGQETQYF. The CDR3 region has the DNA TGTGCCAGCAGTGAGAAAAGGGGCCAAGAGACCCAGTACTTC.

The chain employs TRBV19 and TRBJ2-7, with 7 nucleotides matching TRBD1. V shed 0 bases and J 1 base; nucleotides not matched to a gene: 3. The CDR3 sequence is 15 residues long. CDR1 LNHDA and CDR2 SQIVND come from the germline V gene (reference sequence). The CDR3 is CASSIDVRGSYEQYF. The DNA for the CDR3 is TGTGCCAGTAGTATAGATGTCAGGGGGTCCTACGAGCAGTACTTC.

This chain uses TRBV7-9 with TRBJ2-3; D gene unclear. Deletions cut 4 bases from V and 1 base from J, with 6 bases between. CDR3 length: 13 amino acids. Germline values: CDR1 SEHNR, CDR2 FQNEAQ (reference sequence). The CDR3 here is CASSSTRTDTQYF. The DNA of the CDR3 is TGTGCCAGCAGCTCGACGCGCACAGATACGCAGTATTTT.

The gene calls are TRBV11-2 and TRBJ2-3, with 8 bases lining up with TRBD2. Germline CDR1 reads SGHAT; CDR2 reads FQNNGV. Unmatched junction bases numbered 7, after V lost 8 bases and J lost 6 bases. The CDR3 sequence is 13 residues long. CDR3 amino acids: CASRGTSDDTQYF. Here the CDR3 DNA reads TGTGCCAGCCGCGGGACTAGTGACGATACGCAGTATTTT.

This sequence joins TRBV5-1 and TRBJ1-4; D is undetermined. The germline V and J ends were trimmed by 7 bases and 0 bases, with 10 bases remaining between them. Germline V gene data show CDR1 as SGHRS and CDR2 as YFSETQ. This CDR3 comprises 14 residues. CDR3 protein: CASPDGATNEKLFF. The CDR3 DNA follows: TGCGCCAGCCCCGACGGTGCAACTAATGAAAAACTGTTTTTT.

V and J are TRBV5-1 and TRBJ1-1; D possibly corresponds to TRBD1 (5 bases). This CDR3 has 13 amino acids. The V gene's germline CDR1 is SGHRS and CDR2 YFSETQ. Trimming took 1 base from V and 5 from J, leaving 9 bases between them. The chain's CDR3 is CASSLQGDTEAFF. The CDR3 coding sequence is TGCGCCAGCAGCTTGCAAGGGGATACTGAAGCTTTCTTT.

The CDR3 nucleotides read TGTGCCAGCAGCTTCAGGAGGAGGGAAACAGATACGCAGTATTTT. Translating gives CASSFRRRETDTQYF. The chain links TRBV7-3 to TRBJ2-3; D perhaps matches TRBD2 (6 bases). CDR3 length: 15 amino acids. Trimming took off 3 bases at V and 3 bases at J, with 13 bases between the two ends. Germline V gives CDR1 SGHTA, CDR2 FQGTGA.

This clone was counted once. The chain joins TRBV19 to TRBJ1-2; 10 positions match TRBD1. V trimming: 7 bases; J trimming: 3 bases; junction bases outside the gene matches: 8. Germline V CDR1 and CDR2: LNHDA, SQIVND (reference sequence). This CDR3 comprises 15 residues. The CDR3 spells CASTTMTGGDYGYTF. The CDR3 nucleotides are TGTGCCAGTACCACTATGACAGGGGGCGACTATGGCTACACCTTC.